The 5 T cell receptor beta chains presented below share a single source sample, sequenced in a study of blood T cell repertoires in COVID-19. Sequencing was performed with immunoSEQ multiplex PCR; in TCRdb, only in-frame clones are kept and a portion is missing. The sample consists of 130,000 to 150,000 clones, around 85% of them appearing once. The sample comprised peripheral blood. These receptors originate from a woman aged 55 to 70 with COVID-19, enrolled during active disease.

V usage is TRBV9 and J usage is TRBJ1-1; no clear D. The germline V gene has CDR1 SGDLS and CDR2 YYNGEE. The CDR3 consists of 15 residues. Trimming took 3 bases from V and 0 from J, leaving 12 bases between them. CDR3 DNA sequence: TGTGCCAGCAGCGCTTCGGGGTTTATGAACACTGAAGCTTTCTTT. Protein product: CASSASGFMNTEAFF.

This clone has just a few counts. A junction end diverges from the germline sequence, so it may reflect a read error. The gene calls are TRBV7-7 and TRBJ2-2, with a possible D match to TRBD2 (5 bases). Germline values: CDR1 SSHAT, CDR2 FNYEAQ (reference sequence). This CDR3 comprises 16 residues. CDR3 nucleotide sequence: TGTGCTAGCAGCTTAGGAGAGCGGCGGAACACCGGGGAGCTGTTTTTT. Translating gives CASSLGERRNTGELFF.

This clone was seen only a few times. The chain joins TRBV2 to TRBJ2-1; TRBD2 might be the D (6 bases). V lost 4 bases and J lost 4, with 11 bases in between. The CDR3 is 14 residues long. Looked up from germline, CDR1 is SNHLY and CDR2 is FYNNEI. Here the CDR3 reads CASSGLASYNEQFF. CDR3 in DNA: TGTGCCAGCAGTGGTCTAGCGTCATACAATGAGCAGTTCTTC.

The chain carries TRBV25-1 and TRBJ1-6; possible D gene TRBD1, 5 bases. This CDR3 is built from 14 residues. Germline loops: CDR1 MGHDK, CDR2 SYGVNS. V shed 4 bases and J shed 6 bases, with 10 bases lying between them. The CDR3 DNA is TGTGCCAGCAGTGCCGACAGATCTAATTCACCCCTCCACTTT. Residues: CASSADRSNSPLHF.

The V call is TRBV5-6, the J call TRBJ2-1; TRBD1 aligns across 7 bases. V gave up 6 bases and J gave up 2 bases; unmatched junction bases: 11. Germline V gene sequence: CDR1 SGHDT, CDR2 YYEEEE. The CDR3 is 16 amino acids. The CDR3 nucleotides are TGTGCCAGCACCGAGACAGGGAACCCCCCCTACAATGAGCAGTTCTTC. The encoded protein is CASTETGNPPYNEQFF. The full variable domain, completed using reference TRBV5-6 and TRBJ2-1, is DAGVTQSPTHLIKTRGQQVTLRCSPKSGHDTVSWYQQALGQGPQFIFQYYEEEERQRGNFPDRFSGHQFPNYSSELNVNALLLGDSALYLCASTETGNPPYNEQFFGPGTRLTVL.